This paragraph reports one T cell receptor (beta chain). From germline, CDR1 is LNHNV and CDR2 YYDKDF (reference sequence). This CDR3 comprises 14 residues. Trimming shortened V by 4 bases and J by 6 bases, and 12 bases separated the two germline ends. Profiling relied on immunoSEQ multiplex PCR, and the TCRdb table lists in-frame clones only, not all of them. The profile shows 100,000 to 150,000 clones, 88% of them singletons. The data belong to a study of cytomegalovirus exposure and HLA in healthy donors. Turning to the study itself: A later analysis reported the same platform for the roughly 120 validation repertoires and the 650 to 750 first-cohort repertoires.

The V call is TRBV15, the J call TRBJ1-4; perhaps TRBD1 as D (6 bases). Source material: PBMCs. The sequence was collected from a man younger than 40 in good health and CMV-seronegative. The CDR3 sequence is CATSTEGVHEKLFF. CDR3 in DNA: TGTGCCACCAGCACCGAGGGGGTACATGAAAAACTGTTTTTT.